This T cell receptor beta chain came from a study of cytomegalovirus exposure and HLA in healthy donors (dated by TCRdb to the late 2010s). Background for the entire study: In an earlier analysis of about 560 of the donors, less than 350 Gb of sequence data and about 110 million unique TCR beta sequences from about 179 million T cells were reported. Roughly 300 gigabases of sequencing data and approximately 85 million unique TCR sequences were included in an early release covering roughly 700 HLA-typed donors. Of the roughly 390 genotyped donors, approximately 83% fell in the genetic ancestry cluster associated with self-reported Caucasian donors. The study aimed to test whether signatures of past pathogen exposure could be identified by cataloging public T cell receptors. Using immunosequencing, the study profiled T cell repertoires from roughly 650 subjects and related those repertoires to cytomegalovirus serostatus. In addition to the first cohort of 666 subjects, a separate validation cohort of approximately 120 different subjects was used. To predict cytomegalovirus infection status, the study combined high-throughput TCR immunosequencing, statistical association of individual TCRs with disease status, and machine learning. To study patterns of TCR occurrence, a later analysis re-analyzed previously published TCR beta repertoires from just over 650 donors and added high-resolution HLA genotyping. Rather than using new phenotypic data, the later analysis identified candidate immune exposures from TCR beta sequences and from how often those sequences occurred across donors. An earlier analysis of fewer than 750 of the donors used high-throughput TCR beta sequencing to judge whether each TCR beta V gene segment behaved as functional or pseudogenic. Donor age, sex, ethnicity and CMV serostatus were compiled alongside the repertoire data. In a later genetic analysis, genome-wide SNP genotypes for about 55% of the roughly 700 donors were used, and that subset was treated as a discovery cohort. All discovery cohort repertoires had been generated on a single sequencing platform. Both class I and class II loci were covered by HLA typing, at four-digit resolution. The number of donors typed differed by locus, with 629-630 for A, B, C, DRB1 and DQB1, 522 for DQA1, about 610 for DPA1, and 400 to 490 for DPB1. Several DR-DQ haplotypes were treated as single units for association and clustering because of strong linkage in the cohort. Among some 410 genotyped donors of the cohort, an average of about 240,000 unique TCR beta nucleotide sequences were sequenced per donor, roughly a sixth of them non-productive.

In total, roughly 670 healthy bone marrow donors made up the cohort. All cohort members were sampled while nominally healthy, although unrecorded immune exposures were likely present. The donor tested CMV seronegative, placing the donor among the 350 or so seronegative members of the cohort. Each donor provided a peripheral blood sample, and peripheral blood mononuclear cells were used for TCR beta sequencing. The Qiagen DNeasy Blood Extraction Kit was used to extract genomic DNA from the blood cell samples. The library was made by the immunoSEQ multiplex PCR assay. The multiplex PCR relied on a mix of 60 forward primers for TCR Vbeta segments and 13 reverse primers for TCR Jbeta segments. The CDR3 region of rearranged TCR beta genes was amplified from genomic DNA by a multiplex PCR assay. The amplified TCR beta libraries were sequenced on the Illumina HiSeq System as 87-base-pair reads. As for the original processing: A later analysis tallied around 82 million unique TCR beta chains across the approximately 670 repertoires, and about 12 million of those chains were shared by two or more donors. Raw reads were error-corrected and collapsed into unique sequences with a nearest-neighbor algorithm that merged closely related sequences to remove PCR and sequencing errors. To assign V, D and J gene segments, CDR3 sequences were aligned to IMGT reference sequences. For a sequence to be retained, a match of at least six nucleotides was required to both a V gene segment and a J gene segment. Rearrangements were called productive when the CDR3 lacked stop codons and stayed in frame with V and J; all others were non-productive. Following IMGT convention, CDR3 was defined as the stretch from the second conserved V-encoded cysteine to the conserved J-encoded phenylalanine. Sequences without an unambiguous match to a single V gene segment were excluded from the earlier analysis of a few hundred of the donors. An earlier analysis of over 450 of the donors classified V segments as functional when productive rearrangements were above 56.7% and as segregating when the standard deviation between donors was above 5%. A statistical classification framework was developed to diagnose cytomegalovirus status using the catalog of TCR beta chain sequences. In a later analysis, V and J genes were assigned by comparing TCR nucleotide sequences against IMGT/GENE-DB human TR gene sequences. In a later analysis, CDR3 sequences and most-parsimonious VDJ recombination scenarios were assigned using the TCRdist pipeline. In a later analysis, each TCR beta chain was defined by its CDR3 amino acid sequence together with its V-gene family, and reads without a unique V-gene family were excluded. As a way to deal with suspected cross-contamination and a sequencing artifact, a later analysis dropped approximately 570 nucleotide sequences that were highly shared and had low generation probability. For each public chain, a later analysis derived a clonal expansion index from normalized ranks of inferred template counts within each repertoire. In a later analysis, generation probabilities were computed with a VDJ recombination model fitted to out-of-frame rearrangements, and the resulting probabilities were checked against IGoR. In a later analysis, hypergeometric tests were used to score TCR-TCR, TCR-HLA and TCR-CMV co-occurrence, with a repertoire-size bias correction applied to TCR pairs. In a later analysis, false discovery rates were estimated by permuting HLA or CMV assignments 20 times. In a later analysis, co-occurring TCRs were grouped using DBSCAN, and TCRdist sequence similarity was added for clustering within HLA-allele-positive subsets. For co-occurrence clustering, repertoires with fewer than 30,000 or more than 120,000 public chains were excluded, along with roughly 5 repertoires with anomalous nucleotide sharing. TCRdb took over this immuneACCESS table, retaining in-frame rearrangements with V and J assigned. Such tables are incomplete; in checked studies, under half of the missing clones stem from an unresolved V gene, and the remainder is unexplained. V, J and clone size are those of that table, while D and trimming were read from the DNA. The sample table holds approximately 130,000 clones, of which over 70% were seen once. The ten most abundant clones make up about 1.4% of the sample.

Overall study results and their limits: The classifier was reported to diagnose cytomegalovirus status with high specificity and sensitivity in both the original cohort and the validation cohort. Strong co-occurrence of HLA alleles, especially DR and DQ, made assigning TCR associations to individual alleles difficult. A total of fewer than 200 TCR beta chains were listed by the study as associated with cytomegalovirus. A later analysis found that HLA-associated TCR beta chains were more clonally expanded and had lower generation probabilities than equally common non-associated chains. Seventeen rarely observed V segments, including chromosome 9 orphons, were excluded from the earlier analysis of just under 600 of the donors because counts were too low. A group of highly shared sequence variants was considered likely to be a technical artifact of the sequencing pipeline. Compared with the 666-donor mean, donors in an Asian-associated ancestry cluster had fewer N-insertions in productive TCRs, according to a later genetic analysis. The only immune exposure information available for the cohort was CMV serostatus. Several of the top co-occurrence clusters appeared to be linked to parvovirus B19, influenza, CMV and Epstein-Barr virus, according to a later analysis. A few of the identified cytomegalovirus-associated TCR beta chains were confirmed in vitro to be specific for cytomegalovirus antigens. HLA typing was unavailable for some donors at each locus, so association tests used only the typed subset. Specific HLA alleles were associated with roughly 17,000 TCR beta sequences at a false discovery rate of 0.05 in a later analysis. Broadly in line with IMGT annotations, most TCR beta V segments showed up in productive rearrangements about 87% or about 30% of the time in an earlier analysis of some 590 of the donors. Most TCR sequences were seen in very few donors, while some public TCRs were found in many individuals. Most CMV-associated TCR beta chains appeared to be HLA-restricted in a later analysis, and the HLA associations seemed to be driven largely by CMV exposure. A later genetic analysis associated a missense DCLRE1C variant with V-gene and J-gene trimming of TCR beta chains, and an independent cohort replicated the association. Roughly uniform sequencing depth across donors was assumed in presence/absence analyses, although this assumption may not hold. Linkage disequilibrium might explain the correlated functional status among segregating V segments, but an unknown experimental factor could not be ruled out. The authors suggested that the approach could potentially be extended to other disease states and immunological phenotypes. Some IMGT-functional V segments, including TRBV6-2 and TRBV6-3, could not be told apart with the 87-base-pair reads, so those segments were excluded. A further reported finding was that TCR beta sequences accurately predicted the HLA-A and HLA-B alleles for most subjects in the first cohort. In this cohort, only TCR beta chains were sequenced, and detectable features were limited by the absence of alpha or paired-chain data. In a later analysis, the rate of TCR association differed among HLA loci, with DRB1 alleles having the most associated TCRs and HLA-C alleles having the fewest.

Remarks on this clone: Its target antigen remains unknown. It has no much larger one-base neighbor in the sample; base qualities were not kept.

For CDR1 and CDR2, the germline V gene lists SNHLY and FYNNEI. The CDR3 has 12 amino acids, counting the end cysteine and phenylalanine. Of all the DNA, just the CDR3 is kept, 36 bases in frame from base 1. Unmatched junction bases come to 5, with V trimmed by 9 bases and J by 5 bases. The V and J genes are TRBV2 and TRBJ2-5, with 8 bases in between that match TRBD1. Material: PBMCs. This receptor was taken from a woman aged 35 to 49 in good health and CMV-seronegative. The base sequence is TGTGCCAGTAAAACAGGGGGTGAGACCCAGTACTTC. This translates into CASKTGGETQYF.